This T cell receptor beta chain originates from a study of T cells after yellow fever vaccination. Findings and limits, study-wide: Most clones from primary vaccination resurfaced after the booster (about 95% CD4, around 90% CD8). By day 5 rather than day 15, the secondary response had peaked, though it was weaker.

Note on this clonotype: The antigen is undetermined.

Via MiXCR, TCRdb re-called the 5' RACE reads, giving one row per CDR3 protein. This sample yields fewer than 350,000 distinct CDR3 sequences, of which about 9.5% are seen a single time; about a sixth belongs to the top ten. Germline V gene data show CDR1 as SGHRS and CDR2 as YFSETQ. After removal of 4 bases from V and 6 bases from J, the junction contained 4 bases not matched to a gene. The CDR3 consists of 14 residues. Sequencing was performed on PBMCs, taken on the day of the first yellow fever vaccination. This rearrangement joins TRBV5-1 to TRBJ2-4; 10 nucleotides align to TRBD2. This TCR derives from a man in his late teens or twenties who received the YFV17D yellow fever vaccine. In nucleotides, the CDR3 is TGCGCCAGCAGCGGGGGACTAGCGCGAAACATTCAGTACTTC. Translated, it gives CASSGGLARNIQYF.